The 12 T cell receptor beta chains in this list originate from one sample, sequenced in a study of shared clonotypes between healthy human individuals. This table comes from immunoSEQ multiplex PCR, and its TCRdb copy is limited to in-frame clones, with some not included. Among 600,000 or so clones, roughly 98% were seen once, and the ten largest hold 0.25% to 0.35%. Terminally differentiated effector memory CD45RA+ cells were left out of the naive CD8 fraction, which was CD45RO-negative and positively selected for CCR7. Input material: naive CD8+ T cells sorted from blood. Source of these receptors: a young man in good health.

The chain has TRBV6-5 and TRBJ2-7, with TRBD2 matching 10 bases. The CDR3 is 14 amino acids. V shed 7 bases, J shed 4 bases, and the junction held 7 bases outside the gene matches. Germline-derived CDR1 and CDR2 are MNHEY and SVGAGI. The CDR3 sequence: CASMGLAGEYEQYF. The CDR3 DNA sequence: TGTGCCAGCATGGGCCTAGCGGGAGAGTACGAGCAGTACTTC.

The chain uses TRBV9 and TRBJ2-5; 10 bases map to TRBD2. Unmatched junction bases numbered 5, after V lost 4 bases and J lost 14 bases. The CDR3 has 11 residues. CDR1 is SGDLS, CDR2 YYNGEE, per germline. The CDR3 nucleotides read TGTGCCAGCAGCTCGAGCGGGAGGGCCTACTTC. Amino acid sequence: CASSSSGRAYF.

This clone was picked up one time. CDR3 protein: CATYPTGLNTEAFF. CDR3 DNA: TGTGCCACGTATCCGACAGGTTTGAACACTGAAGCTTTCTTT. J is TRBJ1-1 and V is TRBV7-9; maybe TRBD1 (6 bases). This CDR3 comprises 14 residues. Germline V gene sequence: CDR1 SEHNR, CDR2 FQNEAQ (reference sequence). V was trimmed by 10 bases and J by 0 bases, leaving 15 bases between them.

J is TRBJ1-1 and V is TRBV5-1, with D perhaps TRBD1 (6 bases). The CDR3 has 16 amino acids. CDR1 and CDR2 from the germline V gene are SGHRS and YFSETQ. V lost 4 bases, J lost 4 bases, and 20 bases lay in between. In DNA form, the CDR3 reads TGCGCCAGCAGCCCGATCGGGAAGGGGGTCTTCACTGAAGCTTTCTTT. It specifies CASSPIGKGVFTEAFF.

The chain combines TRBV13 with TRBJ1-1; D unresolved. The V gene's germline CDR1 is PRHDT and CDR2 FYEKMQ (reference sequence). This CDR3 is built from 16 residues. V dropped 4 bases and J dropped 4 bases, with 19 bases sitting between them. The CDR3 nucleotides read TGTGCCAGCAGCTCCCAACGGGCCTCCCTTGGCACTGAAGCTTTCTTT. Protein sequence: CASSSQRASLGTEAFF. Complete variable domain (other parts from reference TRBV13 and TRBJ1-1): AAGVIQSPRHLIKEKRETATLKCYPIPRHDTVYWYQQGPGQDPQFLISFYEKMQSDKGSIPDRFSAQQFSDYHSELNMSSLELGDSALYFCASSSQRASLGTEAFFGQGTRLTVV.

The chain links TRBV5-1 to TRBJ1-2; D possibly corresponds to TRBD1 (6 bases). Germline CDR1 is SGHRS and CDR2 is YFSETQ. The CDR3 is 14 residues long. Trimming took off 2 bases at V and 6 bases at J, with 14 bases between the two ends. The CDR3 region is CASSFRDTGNGYTF. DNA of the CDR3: TGCGCCAGCAGCTTCCGGGACACAGGAAATGGCTACACCTTC.

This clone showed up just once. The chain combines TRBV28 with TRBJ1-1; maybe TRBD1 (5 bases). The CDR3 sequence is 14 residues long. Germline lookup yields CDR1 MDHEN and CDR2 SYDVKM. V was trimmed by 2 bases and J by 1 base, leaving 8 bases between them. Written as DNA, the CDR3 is TGTGCCAGCAGTTTACTGGACACGAACACTGAAGCTTTCTTT. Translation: CASSLLDTNTEAFF.

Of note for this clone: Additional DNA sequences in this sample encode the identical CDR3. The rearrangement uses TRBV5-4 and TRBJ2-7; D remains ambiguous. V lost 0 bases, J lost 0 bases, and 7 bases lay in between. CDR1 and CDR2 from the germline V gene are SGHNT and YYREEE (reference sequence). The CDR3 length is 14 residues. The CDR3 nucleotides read TGTGCCAGCAGCTTGGCGCCAGACTCCTACGAGCAGTACTTC. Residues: CASSLAPDSYEQYF.

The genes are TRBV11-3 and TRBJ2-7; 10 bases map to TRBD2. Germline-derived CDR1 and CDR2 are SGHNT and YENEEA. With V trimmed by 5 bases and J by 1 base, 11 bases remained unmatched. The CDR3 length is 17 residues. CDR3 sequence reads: CASSPLPGTSESYEQYF. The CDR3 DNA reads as TGTGCCAGCAGCCCCTTACCCGGGACTAGCGAATCCTACGAGCAGTACTTC.

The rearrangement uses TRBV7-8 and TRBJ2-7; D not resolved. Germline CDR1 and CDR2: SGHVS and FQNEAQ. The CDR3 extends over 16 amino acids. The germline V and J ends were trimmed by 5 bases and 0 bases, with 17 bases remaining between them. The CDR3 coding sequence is TGTGCCAGCAGCCCGCCGTTCGGCTCGGGCTCCTACGAGCAGTACTTC. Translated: CASSPPFGSGSYEQYF.

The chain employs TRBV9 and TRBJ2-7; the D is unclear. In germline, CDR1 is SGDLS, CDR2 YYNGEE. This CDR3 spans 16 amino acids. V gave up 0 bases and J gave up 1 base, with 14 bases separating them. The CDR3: CASSVARTGTSYEQYF. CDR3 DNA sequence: TGTGCCAGCAGCGTAGCTCGGACCGGAACGTCCTACGAGCAGTACTTC.

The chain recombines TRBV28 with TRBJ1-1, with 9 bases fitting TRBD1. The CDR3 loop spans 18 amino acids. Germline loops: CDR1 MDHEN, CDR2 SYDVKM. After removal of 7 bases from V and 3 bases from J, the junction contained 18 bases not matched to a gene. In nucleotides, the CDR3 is TGTGCCAGCAATCTGCCAGGACAGGGGTCAGCCATGGACACTGAAGCTTTCTTT. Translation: CASNLPGQGSAMDTEAFF.